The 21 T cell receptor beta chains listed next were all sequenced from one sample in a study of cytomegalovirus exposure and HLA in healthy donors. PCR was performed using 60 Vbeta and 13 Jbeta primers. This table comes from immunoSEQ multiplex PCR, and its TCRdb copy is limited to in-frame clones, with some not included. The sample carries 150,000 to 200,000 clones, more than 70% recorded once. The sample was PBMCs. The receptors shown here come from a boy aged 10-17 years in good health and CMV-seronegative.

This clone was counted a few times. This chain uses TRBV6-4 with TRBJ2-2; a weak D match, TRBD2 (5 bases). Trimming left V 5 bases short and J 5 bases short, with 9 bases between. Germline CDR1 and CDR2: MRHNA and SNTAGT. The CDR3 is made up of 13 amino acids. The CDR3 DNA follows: TGTGCCAGCAGTTCGTCGGGGACCGGGGAGCTGTTTTTT. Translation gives CASSSSGTGELFF.

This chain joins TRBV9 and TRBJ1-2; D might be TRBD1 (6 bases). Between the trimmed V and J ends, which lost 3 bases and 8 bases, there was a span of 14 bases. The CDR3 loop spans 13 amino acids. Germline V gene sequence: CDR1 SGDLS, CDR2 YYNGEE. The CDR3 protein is CASSARGFGGYTF. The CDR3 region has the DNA TGTGCCAGCAGCGCCAGGGGTTTTGGAGGCTACACCTTC.

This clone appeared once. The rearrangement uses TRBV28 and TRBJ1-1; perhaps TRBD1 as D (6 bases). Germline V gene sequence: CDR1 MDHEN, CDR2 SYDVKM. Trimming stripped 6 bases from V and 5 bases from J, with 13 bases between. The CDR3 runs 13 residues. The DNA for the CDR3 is TGTGCCAGCAGGGGGGGGCTGTGGACTGAAGCTTTCTTT. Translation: CASRGGLWTEAFF.

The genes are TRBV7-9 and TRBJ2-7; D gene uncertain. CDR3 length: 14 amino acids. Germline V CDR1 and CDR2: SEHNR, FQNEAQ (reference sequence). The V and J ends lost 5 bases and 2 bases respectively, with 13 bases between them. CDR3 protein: CASSLADLAYEQYF. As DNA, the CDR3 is TGTGCCAGCAGCCTGGCGGATTTGGCCTACGAGCAGTACTTC.

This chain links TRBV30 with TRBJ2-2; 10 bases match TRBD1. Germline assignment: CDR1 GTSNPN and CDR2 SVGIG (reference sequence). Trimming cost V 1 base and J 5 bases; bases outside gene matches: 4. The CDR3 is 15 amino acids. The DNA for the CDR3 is TGTGCCTGGAGTGGGGACAGGGGAGGGACCGGGGAGCTGTTTTTT. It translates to CAWSGDRGGTGELFF.

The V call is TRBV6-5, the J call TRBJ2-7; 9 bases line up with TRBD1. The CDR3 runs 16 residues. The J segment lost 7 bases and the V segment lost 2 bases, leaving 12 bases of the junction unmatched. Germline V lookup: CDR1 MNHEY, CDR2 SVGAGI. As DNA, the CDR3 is TGTGCCAGCAGTTACACCCGCGGGACAGGGATAGGAGAGCAGTACTTC. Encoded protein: CASSYTRGTGIGEQYF.

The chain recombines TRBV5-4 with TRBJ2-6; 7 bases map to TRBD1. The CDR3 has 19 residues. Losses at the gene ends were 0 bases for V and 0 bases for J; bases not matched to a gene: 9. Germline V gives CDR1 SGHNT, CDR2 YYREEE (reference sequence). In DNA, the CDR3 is TGTGCCAGCAGCTTGGTGAACAGGGGAAAGGGCTCTGGGGCCAACGTCCTGACTTTC. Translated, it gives CASSLVNRGKGSGANVLTF.

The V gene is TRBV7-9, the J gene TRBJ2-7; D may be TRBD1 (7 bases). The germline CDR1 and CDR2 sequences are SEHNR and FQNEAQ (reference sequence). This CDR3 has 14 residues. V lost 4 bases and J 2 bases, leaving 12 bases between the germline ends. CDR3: CASSSSGGTYEQYF. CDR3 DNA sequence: TGTGCCAGCAGCTCGTCAGGGGGGACCTACGAGCAGTACTTC.

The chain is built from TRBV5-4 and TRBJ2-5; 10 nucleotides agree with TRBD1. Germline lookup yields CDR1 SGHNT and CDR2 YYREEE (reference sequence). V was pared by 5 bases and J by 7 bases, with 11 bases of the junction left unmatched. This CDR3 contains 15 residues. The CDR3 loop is CASRPGQGEPLTQYF. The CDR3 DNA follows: TGTGCCAGCAGACCCGGACAGGGGGAACCATTGACCCAGTACTTC.

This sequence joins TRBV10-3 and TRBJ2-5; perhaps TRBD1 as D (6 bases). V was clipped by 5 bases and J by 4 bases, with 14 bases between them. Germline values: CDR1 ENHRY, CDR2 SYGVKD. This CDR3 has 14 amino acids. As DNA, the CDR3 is TGTGCCATCAGTAACAGGGTTTATCGAGAGACCCAGTACTTC. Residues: CAISNRVYRETQYF.

Here the CDR3 reads CASSEPGRVYNEQFF. In nucleotides, the CDR3 is TGTGCCAGCAGTGAACCTGGGAGGGTATACAATGAGCAGTTCTTC. The rearrangement links TRBV2 to TRBJ2-1; 7 bases align to TRBD2. Germline values: CDR1 SNHLY, CDR2 FYNNEI. V dropped 2 bases and J dropped 4; count of bases not matched to a gene: 5. The CDR3 sequence is 15 residues long.

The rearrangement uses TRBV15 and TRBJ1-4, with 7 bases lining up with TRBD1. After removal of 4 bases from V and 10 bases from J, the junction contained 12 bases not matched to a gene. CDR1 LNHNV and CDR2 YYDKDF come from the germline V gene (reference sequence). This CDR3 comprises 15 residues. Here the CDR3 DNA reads TGTGCCACCAGCACCCGACAGGGCTTGGGGGGAAAACTGTTTTTT. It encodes CATSTRQGLGGKLFF.

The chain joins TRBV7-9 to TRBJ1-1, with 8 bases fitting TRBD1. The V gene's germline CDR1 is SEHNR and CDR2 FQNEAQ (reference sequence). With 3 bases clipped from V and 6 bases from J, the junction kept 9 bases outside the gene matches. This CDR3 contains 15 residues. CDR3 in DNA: TGTGCCAGCAGCTTGTCAGGGGGCGCAGTGTCTGAAGCTTTCTTT. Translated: CASSLSGGAVSEAFF. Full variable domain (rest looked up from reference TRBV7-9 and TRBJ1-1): DTGVSQNPRHKITKRGQNVTFRCDPISEHNRLYWYRQTLGQGPEFLTYFQNEAQLEKSRLLSDRFSAERPKGSFSTLEIQRTEQGDSAMYLCASSLSGGAVSEAFFGQGTRLTVV.

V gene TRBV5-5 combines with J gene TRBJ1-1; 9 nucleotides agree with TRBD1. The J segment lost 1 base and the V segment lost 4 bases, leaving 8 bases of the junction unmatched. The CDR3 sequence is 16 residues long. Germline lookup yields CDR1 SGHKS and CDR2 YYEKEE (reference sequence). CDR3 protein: CASSAGTGWSNTEAFF. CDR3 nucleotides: TGTGCCAGCAGCGCCGGGACAGGGTGGTCGAACACTGAAGCTTTCTTT.

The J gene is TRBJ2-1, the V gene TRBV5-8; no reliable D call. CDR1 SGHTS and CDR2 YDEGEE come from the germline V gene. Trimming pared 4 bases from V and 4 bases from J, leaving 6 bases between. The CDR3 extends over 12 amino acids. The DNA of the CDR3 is TGTGCCAGCAGCCCCCCATACAATGAGCAGTTCTTC. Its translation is CASSPPYNEQFF. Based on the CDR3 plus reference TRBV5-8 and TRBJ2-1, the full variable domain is EAGVTQSPTHLIKTRGQQATLRCSPISGHTSVYWYQQALGLGLQFLLWYDEGEERNRGNFPPRFSGRQFPNYSSELNVNALELEDSALYLCASSPPYNEQFFGPGTRLTVL.

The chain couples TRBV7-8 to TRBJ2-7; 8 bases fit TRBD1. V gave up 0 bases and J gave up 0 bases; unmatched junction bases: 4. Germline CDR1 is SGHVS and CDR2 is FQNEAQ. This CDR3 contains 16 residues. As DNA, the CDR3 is TGTGCCAGCAGCTTAGCAACAGGACAGGGCTCCTACGAGCAGTACTTC. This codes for CASSLATGQGSYEQYF.

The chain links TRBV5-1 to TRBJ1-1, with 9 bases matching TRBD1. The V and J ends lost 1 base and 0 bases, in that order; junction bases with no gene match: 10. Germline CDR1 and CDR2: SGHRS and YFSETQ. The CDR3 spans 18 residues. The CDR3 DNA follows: TGCGCCAGCAGCTTGCAGGGGACAGGGACGCTCATGAACACTGAAGCTTTCTTT. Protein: CASSLQGTGTLMNTEAFF.

For the CDR3, the DNA is TGTGCCATCGGGACTAGCTCCTACGAGCAGTACTTC. As protein: CAIGTSSYEQYF. This chain connects TRBV27 to TRBJ2-7, with 8 bases that match TRBD2. The CDR3 consists of 12 residues. J gave up 0 bases and V 10 bases, and 2 bases lay outside the gene matches. The germline CDR1 and CDR2 sequences are MNHEY and SMNVEV (reference sequence).

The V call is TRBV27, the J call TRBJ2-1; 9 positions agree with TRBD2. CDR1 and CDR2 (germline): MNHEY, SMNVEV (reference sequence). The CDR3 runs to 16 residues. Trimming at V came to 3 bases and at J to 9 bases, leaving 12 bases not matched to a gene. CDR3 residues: CASSFVGGGAVGEQFF. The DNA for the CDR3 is TGTGCCAGCAGTTTTGTTGGCGGGGGGGCCGTGGGTGAGCAGTTCTTC.

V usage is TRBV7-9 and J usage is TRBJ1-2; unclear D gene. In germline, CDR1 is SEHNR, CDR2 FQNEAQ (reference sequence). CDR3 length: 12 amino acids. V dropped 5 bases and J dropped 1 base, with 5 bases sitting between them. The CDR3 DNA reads TGTGCCAGCAGCCTGCGTAACTATGGCTACACCTTC. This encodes CASSLRNYGYTF.

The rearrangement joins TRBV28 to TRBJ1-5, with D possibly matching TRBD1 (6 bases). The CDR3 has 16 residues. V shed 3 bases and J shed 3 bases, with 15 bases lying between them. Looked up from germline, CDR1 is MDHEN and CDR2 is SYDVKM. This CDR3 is CASSFLGQTNNQPQHF. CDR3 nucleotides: TGTGCCAGCAGTTTCTTAGGACAGACGAACAATCAGCCCCAGCATTTT.